Given below is one T cell receptor beta chain in context. Its antigen is currently unknown. This CDR3 has 14 amino acids. V lost 5 bases, J lost 2 bases, and 4 bases stayed unmatched. Germline V lookup: CDR1 MDHEN, CDR2 SYDVKM. Repertoires were generated with immunoSEQ multiplex PCR, while TCRdb's copy carries only in-frame clones and drops some. The sample contains 150,000 to 250,000 clones, around 70% of which appear only once. These data come from a study of cytotoxic CD8 clonotypes in ibrutinib-treated CLL. Looking at the study overall: Of the patients, 11 were relapsed/refractory, over 14 treatment-naive and 17 to 18 IGHV unmutated. Partial response occurred in approximately 25 patients and complete response in 2; at median approximately 71 months, approximately 14 remained remitted and approximately twelve progressed. Notes on the study in general: Sustained-remission and progressing patients diverged in sampling times. Once treatment began, public clonotypes, which were uncommon, contracted or stayed stable.

This sample comprised PBMCs, obtained after 24 months of ibrutinib treatment. The receptor was derived from a human donor with chronic lymphocytic leukemia. The J gene is TRBJ2-5, the V gene TRBV28; TRBD2 agrees at 8 bases. DNA of the CDR3: TGTGCCAGCAGTGAGCGGGAGTGGCAAGAGACCCAGTACTTC. It translates to CASSEREWQETQYF.